These T cell receptor beta chains were read from a single sample in a study of memory CD4+ T cells and cytomegalovirus serostatus. Data came from immunoSEQ multiplex PCR; TCRdb stores just in-frame clones and leaves some out. The sample lists 50,000 to 55,000 clones; around four fifths were seen once. Sequencing used memory CD4+ T cells from blood. These receptors came from an adult in good health and CMV-seronegative. Both conserved end residues are part of each CDR3. Each record gives: clone size, J gene, V gene, D gene, CDR3 protein, CDR3 DNA. D genes are given only for firm matches. A row's size may be missing; if present it is once, few, many or a size class.

- TRBJ1-5 TRBV6-5 - CASRRGTNSNQPQHF TGTGCCAGCAGACGGGGGACGAATAGCAATCAGCCCCAGCATTTT
- TRBJ2-4 TRBV2 - CASSETRGVNIQYF TGTGCCAGCAGTGAAACAAGGGGTGTGAACATTCAGTACTTC
- TRBJ1-2 TRBV7-2 TRBD1 CASSLGGTAINYGYTF TGTGCCAGCAGCTTAGGTGGGACAGCAATTAACTATGGCTACACCTTC
few TRBJ2-5 TRBV21-1 - CASSYRGADRKPQETQYF TGTGCCAGCAGCTACCGGGGGGCAGACCGAAAGCCTCAAGAGACCCAGTACTTC
- TRBJ2-4 TRBV30 - CAQEFEGVKNIQYF TGTGCGCAAGAGTTCGAGGGGGTAAAAAACATTCAGTACTTC
- TRBJ2-1 TRBV14 TRBD2 CASSLGGTRKFF TGTGCCAGCAGCCTAGGCGGGACTAGAAAGTTCTTC
few TRBJ2-6 TRBV4-2 - CASSQETRAGANVLTF TGTGCCAGCAGCCAAGAGACGAGGGCTGGGGCCAACGTCCTGACTTTC
- TRBJ1-1 TRBV7-9 - CASSSQGWGRSTEAFF TGTGCCAGCAGCTCCCAAGGATGGGGCCGAAGCACTGAAGCTTTCTTT
few TRBJ1-2 TRBV7-2 - CASSLENRNLYGYTF TGTGCCAGCAGCTTAGAGAACAGAAACCTCTATGGCTACACCTTC
- TRBJ1-5 TRBV7-2 - CASSLQGTQPQHF TGTGCCAGCAGCTTGCAGGGGACTCAGCCCCAGCATTTT
- TRBJ1-2 TRBV14 TRBD1 CASTPGQGRGYTF TGTGCCAGCACCCCGGGACAGGGCCGTGGCTACACCTTC
- TRBJ1-1 TRBV5-1 TRBD1 CASSYQGANTEAFF TGCGCCAGCAGCTACCAGGGGGCCAACACTGAAGCTTTCTTT
- TRBJ2-1 TRBV29-1 - CSVRTPYNEQFF TGCAGCGTCCGGACACCCTACAATGAGCAGTTCTTC
- TRBJ2-2 TRBV11-1 - CASSRPGSGGELFF TGTGCCAGCAGCCGCCCGGGATCGGGCGGGGAGCTGTTTTTT
- TRBJ1-1 TRBV7-9 TRBD1 CASSLARRDRVLNTEAFF TGTGCCAGCAGCTTAGCCCGCAGGGACAGGGTGTTGAACACTGAAGCTTTCTTT
- TRBJ2-1 TRBV5-4 TRBD2 CASSPASGLYNEQFF TGTGCCAGCAGCCCAGCTAGCGGGCTTTACAATGAGCAGTTCTTC
- TRBJ2-2 TRBV7-9 TRBD2 CASSRDTGGLAGELFF TGTGCCAGCAGCCGTGACACGGGGGGGCTCGCCGGGGAGCTGTTTTTT
- TRBJ1-1 TRBV5-1 - CASSPRSDRTRNTEAFF TGCGCCAGCAGCCCCCGGTCGGACCGCACGCGGAACACTGAAGCTTTCTTT
- TRBJ1-2 TRBV7-6 TRBD1 CASSLTQGADYGYTF TGTGCCAGCAGCTTGACACAGGGGGCGGACTATGGCTACACCTTC
- TRBJ1-2 TRBV19 - CASSDFREANYGYTF TGTGCCAGTAGTGACTTTCGGGAGGCTAACTATGGCTACACCTTC
- TRBJ1-1 TRBV6-5 - CASSSSTNTEAFF TGTGCCAGCAGTTCCTCGACAAACACTGAAGCTTTCTTT
- TRBJ2-5 TRBV6-1 TRBD2 CATRVGGETQYF TGTGCCACCAGAGTGGGGGGGGAGACCCAGTACTTC
- TRBJ2-3 TRBV6-5 TRBD2 CASSYRPGGARDTQYF TGTGCCAGCAGTTACCGTCCCGGGGGGGCCCGAGATACGCAGTATTTT
- TRBJ2-1 TRBV7-9 - CASSLGTDSYNEQFF TGTGCCAGCAGCTTAGGGACAGACTCCTACAATGAGCAGTTCTTC
- TRBJ2-2 TRBV27 TRBD2 CASSSRRGANTGELFF TGTGCCAGCAGTTCCCGGCGGGGGGCGAACACCGGGGAGCTGTTTTTT
- TRBJ1-1 TRBV2 - CASSEWGAGPTEAFF TGTGCCAGCAGTGAATGGGGGGCGGGTCCCACTGAAGCTTTCTTT
- TRBJ2-7 TRBV11-2 - CASSLSTGPYEQYF TGTGCCAGCAGCTTAAGCACTGGGCCCTACGAGCAGTACTTC
- TRBJ1-1 TRBV5-1 - CASSLEAFRSLTPNTEAFF TGCGCCAGCAGCTTGGAAGCATTCAGGTCCCTCACCCCGAACACTGAAGCTTTCTTT
- TRBJ1-1 TRBV27 - CASSWGWGDTEAFF TGTGCCAGCAGCTGGGGGTGGGGGGACACTGAAGCTTTCTTT
- TRBJ1-5 TRBV9 - CASSVGGSNQPQHF TGTGCCAGCAGCGTAGGTGGGTCTAATCAGCCCCAGCATTTT
- TRBJ2-2 TRBV9 - CASSVVGGSYTGELFF TGTGCCAGCAGCGTAGTTGGAGGGAGCTACACCGGGGAGCTGTTTTTT
- TRBJ2-3 TRBV5-1 TRBD2 CASSRESAGLTDTQYF TGCGCCAGCTCGAGGGAGTCAGCGGGACTAACAGATACGCAGTATTTT
- TRBJ2-1 TRBV6-4 - CASIKTVDGYEQFF TGTGCCAGCATTAAGACGGTCGATGGGTATGAGCAGTTCTTC
- TRBJ1-5 TRBV10-3 - CAISESGGPNQPQHF TGTGCCATCAGTGAGTCGGGGGGCCCCAATCAGCCCCAGCATTTT
- TRBJ2-1 TRBV7-8 - CASSHAFQGEVLVF TGTGCCAGCAGTCATGCGTTCCAGGGTGAGGTTTTAGTCTTC
- TRBJ2-3 TRBV2 - CASSRQTSTDTQYF TGTGCCAGCAGTCGACAGACTAGCACAGATACGCAGTATTTT
- TRBJ2-7 TRBV5-1 TRBD1 CASSLGGGQGNSYEQYF TGCGCCAGCAGCTTGGGGGGGGGACAGGGTAATTCCTACGAGCAGTACTTC
- TRBJ2-3 TRBV29-1 - CSVDASLSTDTQYF TGCAGCGTTGACGCTAGCCTCAGCACAGATACGCAGTATTTT
few TRBJ1-6 TRBV4-2 - CASSQSAGGGNSPLHF TGTGCCAGCAGCCAATCCGCTGGGGGGGGCAATTCACCCCTCCACTTT
- TRBJ2-1 TRBV9 TRBD2 CASSPGGRGGQFF TGTGCCAGCAGCCCCGGAGGGCGGGGGGGTCAGTTCTTC
once TRBJ1-5 TRBV9 - CASSQSPNQPQHF TGTGCCAGCAGCCAATCCCCCAATCAGCCCCAGCATTTT
- TRBJ1-2 TRBV5-1 - CASSLVSRQGDGYTF TGCGCCAGCAGCTTGGTCTCGCGGCAGGGCGATGGCTACACCTTC
- TRBJ2-5 TRBV7-9 - CASSHFLAPGTEQETQYF TGTGCCAGCAGCCATTTTTTGGCTCCCGGGACGGAGCAAGAGACCCAGTACTTC
- TRBJ2-3 TRBV6-1 TRBD2 CASSTSGGAADTQYF TGTGCCAGCAGTACTAGCGGGGGGGCCGCAGATACGCAGTATTTT
- TRBJ2-3 TRBV5-1 TRBD1 CASSFYGPGQGFTDTQYF TGCGCCAGCAGCTTCTACGGACCGGGACAGGGGTTCACAGATACGCAGTATTTT
- TRBJ2-7 TRBV6-1 - CASSERGAPYEQYF TGTGCCAGCAGTGAACGGGGGGCCCCCTACGAGCAGTACTTC
medium-sized TRBJ2-2 TRBV18 - CASSPDTGELFF TGTGCCAGCTCACCAGACACCGGGGAGCTGTTTTTT
- TRBJ1-1 TRBV11-2 - CASSLGRGTEAFF TGTGCCAGCAGCTTAGGGAGGGGCACTGAAGCTTTCTTT
- TRBJ1-2 TRBV25-1 TRBD1 CATQGGTSVGYTF TGTGCCACCCAGGGGGGGACAAGCGTTGGCTACACCTTC
- TRBJ1-2 TRBV4-1 TRBD1 CASSQEKQGINYGYTF TGCGCCAGCAGCCAAGAAAAACAGGGGATTAACTATGGCTACACCTTC
few TRBJ1-5 TRBV27 - CASKRGQGCNQPQHF TGTGCCAGCAAGCGGGGGCAGGGATGCAATCAGCCCCAGCATTTT
- TRBJ1-1 TRBV5-1 TRBD1 CASSPDRGGMNTEAFF TGCGCCAGCAGCCCGGACAGGGGGGGAATGAACACTGAAGCTTTCTTT
few TRBJ1-1 TRBV29-1 - CSVDGGWNTEAFF TGCAGCGTTGACGGTGGTTGGAACACTGAAGCTTTCTTT
- TRBJ1-4 TRBV2 TRBD1 CASSDAGQGNEKLFF TGTGCCAGCAGTGACGCGGGACAGGGTAATGAAAAACTGTTTTTT
- TRBJ2-7 TRBV5-4 TRBD2 CASSQVAGGQYEQYF TGTGCCAGCAGCCAAGTGGCGGGGGGGCAGTACGAGCAGTACTTC
- TRBJ1-5 TRBV4-1 - CASSQDTGRNQPQHF TGCGCCAGCAGCCAAGATACAGGTCGCAATCAGCCCCAGCATTTT
once TRBJ2-1 TRBV5-1 - CASSPGSIGSYEQFF TGCGCCAGCAGCCCGGGGAGTATCGGGTCGTATGAGCAGTTCTTC
- TRBJ1-5 TRBV6-5 - CASSPQWGGSQPQHF TGTGCCAGCAGTCCCCAATGGGGGGGAAGTCAGCCCCAGCATTTT
once TRBJ2-3 TRBV10-3 - CAINPDSYTDTQYF TGTGCCATCAATCCGGACAGCTACACAGATACGCAGTATTTT